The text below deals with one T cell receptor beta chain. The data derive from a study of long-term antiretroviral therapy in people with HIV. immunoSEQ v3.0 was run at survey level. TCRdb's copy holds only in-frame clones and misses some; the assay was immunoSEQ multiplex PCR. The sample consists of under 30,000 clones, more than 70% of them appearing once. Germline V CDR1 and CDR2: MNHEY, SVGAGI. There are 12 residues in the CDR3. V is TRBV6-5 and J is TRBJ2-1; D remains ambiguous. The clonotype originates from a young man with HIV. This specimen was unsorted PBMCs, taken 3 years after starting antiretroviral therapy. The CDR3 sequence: CGAGRTYNEQFF. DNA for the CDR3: TGTGGGGCCGGTAGGACCTACAATGAGCAGTTCTTC.